This T cell receptor (beta chain) was recorded in a study of Ad26.COV2.S vaccination and SARS-CoV-2 variants. Study-wide background: Within the COV1001 Ad26.COV2.S trial arm, the donor was enrolled.

Assay: immunoSEQ multiplex PCR; the TCRdb copy retains only in-frame clones and omits some. The sample lists 250,000 to 300,000 clones, 70% to 90% occurring once. Overall study findings and caveats: Comparability of non-spike TCR breadth was observed across vaccine and placebo recipients.

CDR1 SGHTA and CDR2 FQGNSA come from the germline V gene. The CDR3 is made up of 15 amino acids. The V segment lost 5 bases and the J segment 1 base; nucleotides outside the gene matches: 5. Specified treatment: over 15 received Ad26.COV2.S at low or high dose, single or two shots; 5 received placebo; per-sample allocation not given. Sample collection was performed on day 63 after the first vaccine or placebo injection. Comments on this clone: Its specificity is not known.

The origin of this receptor is a person aged 18 to 65 who received the Ad26.COV2.S COVID-19 vaccine or a placebo. The chain links TRBV7-2 to TRBJ1-5; TRBD1 agrees at 7 bases. The source material was peripheral blood, sampled in a trial of Ad26.COV2.S vaccine versus placebo. The CDR3 here is CASSPTGTSNQPQHF. The DNA of the CDR3 is TGTGCCAGCAGCCCGACAGGGACGAGCAATCAGCCCCAGCATTTT.